This T cell receptor (beta chain) was recorded in a study of cytomegalovirus exposure and HLA in healthy donors. Germline V lookup: CDR1 LNHDA, CDR2 SQIVND (reference sequence). This CDR3 is built from 17 residues. Trimming at V came to 6 bases and at J to 6 bases, leaving 15 bases not matched to a gene. This clone was seen a few times. The PCR had 60 Vbeta and 13 Jbeta primers. Clones were sequenced by immunoSEQ multiplex PCR, and TCRdb holds only the in-frame ones, with some missing. The table lists about 43,000 clones, around three quarters of them singletons. Donors likely had unrecorded immune exposures despite being nominally healthy when sampled.

The receptor was isolated from a man aged 30 to 45 in good health and CMV-seronegative. Input material: PBMCs. The genes are TRBV19 and TRBJ2-1, with 9 bases fitting TRBD2. The CDR3 here is CASSPYYLAGRGNEQFF. The CDR3, as DNA: TGTGCCAGTAGCCCCTACTACCTAGCGGGAAGGGGCAATGAGCAGTTCTTC.